The 28 T cell receptor beta chains given below trace back to one sample, sequenced in a study of T cells in Graves' hyperthyroidism and ophthalmopathy (dated 2019 in TCRdb). The library was generated by multiplex PCR. Sequencing was performed on an Illumina HiSeq 2000. The TCR beta CDR3 regions were amplified from RNA transcripts. A first-round RT-PCR of the TCR CDR3 used the HTBI primer set with the Qiagen OneStep RT-PCR kit. TCRdb reanalyzed the raw reads on its own, using fastp at Q25 for trimming and MiXCR for clone calling, and kept in-frame beta chains. Every distinct CDR3 protein forms one entry, paired with its most common genes and DNA. Within this sample are roughly 510,000 distinct CDR3 sequences, with 40% to 50% of them counted one time only. The ten largest clones represent 44% of the sample. The material sequenced was peripheral blood or thyroid tissue (not recorded which). The receptors originated from an adult woman with Graves' disease, either hyperthyroidism or ophthalmopathy (not recorded which).

The gene calls are TRBV27 and TRBJ1-2; no firm D call. This CDR3 contains 14 residues. Germline V lookup: CDR1 MNHEY, CDR2 SMNVEV (reference sequence). Trimming removed 6 bases from V and 4 bases from J, with 15 bases in between. The CDR3 DNA is TGTGCCAGCAGGCGACTAGAGGGCCTCTATGGCTACACCTTC. Translated, it gives CASRRLEGLYGYTF.

The chain is built from TRBV10-3 and TRBJ1-3; weak D call: TRBD1 (6 bases). Germline CDR1 ENHRY, CDR2 SYGVKD. V dropped 7 bases and J dropped 0 bases, with 10 bases sitting between them. The CDR3 runs 14 residues. The DNA of the CDR3 is TGTGCCATCACCCAGGGGATCTCTGGAAACACCATATATTTT. Protein product: CAITQGISGNTIYF.

This chain connects TRBV29-1 to TRBJ2-7; possibly TRBD1 for D (5 bases). The germline gives CDR1 SQVTM, CDR2 ANQGSEA. V lost 7 bases and J 2 bases, leaving 12 bases between the germline ends. This CDR3 has 12 amino acids. The CDR3 region has the DNA TGCAGCGCGGGCAGGGTGGCCTACGAGCAGTACTTC. It encodes CSAGRVAYEQYF.

J is TRBJ1-1 and V is TRBV29-1; 7 bases agree with TRBD1. Germline V gene lookup returns CDR1 SQVTM and CDR2 ANQGSEA. V lost 8 bases to trimming and J lost 7 bases; unmatched junction nucleotides: 10. The CDR3 loop spans 12 amino acids. The CDR3 spells CSPDRESSEAFF. The CDR3, as DNA: TGCAGCCCTGACAGGGAATCGAGTGAAGCTTTCTTT.

This clonotype was detected ten times or more. The rearrangement uses TRBV5-4 and TRBJ2-2, with D perhaps TRBD2 (5 bases). There are 16 residues in the CDR3. V lost 4 bases, J lost 1 base, and 14 bases lay in between. Germline-derived CDR1 and CDR2 are SGHNT and YYREEE (reference sequence). For the CDR3, the DNA is TGTGCCAGCAGCCCTGGGAGCCGACTGAACACCGGGGAGCTGTTTTTT. Protein product: CASSPGSRLNTGELFF.

This clonotype was seen only once. The J gene is TRBJ2-1, the V gene TRBV9; D is ambiguous. The CDR3 contains 13 residues. The V end lost 2 bases, the J end lost 12 bases, and 15 bases lay between the germline ends. CDR1 and CDR2 from the germline V gene are SGDLS and YYNGEE. Here the CDR3 reads CASSVGPSSGQFF. The CDR3 region has the DNA TGTGCCAGCAGCGTCGGCCCGTCGAGTGGGCAGTTCTTC.

This clonotype was recorded many times. V usage is TRBV10-3 and J usage is TRBJ1-2, with a weak D call TRBD1 (5 bases). V gave up 4 bases and J gave up 3 bases, with 15 bases separating them. Germline CDR1 and CDR2: ENHRY and SYGVKD. The CDR3 sequence is 15 residues long. The CDR3 sequence is CAISAGMTVYYGYTF. CDR3 in DNA: TGTGCCATCAGTGCGGGGATGACAGTCTACTATGGCTACACCTTC.

The V gene is TRBV29-1, the J gene TRBJ2-3; 11 nucleotides line up with TRBD2. Germline trimming cut 4 bases from V and 5 bases from J; bases unmatched to any gene: 14. Per the germline V gene, CDR1 is SQVTM and CDR2 is ANQGSEA. CDR3 size: 17 residues. CDR3 in DNA: TGCAGCGTTGGATTGGGAGTACTAGCGGGAGCCGGAGATACGCAGTATTTT. Protein product: CSVGLGVLAGAGDTQYF.

The chain couples TRBV24-1 to TRBJ2-5; D gene unclear. Trimming stripped 8 bases from V and 5 bases from J, with 20 bases between. CDR1 and CDR2 (germline): KGHDR, SFDVKD. The CDR3 has 15 residues. This CDR3 is CATKGFVTRAETQYF. The DNA for the CDR3 is TGTGCCACCAAGGGTTTTGTCACGCGCGCGGAGACCCAGTACTTC.

This rearrangement joins TRBV11-2 to TRBJ1-5; 9 positions match TRBD1. V gave up 10 bases and J gave up 5 bases; unmatched junction bases: 6. The V gene's germline CDR1 is SGHAT and CDR2 FQNNGV. The CDR3 has 13 residues. The CDR3 bases are TGTGCCATCCAGACAGGGGGATATCAGCCCCAGCATTTT. It translates to CAIQTGGYQPQHF.

Concerning this clonotype itself: Possible read error: a much larger clone is one base away. This chain links TRBV14 with TRBJ1-1; D is perhaps TRBD1 (6 bases). The CDR3 totals 12 residues. Germline lookup yields CDR1 SGHDN and CDR2 FVKESK. The DNA for the CDR3 is TGTGCCAGCAGCCAAGGGACAGCGAGCCTTAGCTTT. Residues: CASSQGTASLSF. The complete variable domain, with remaining parts taken from reference TRBV14 and TRBJ1-1, reads EAGVTQFPSHSVIEKGQTVTLRCDPISGHDNLYWYRRVMGKEIKFLLHFVKESKQDESGMPNNRFLAERTGGTYSTLKVQPAELEDSGVYFCASSQGTASLSFGQGTRLTVV.

The chain combines TRBV29-1 with TRBJ1-2; 10 bases are shared with TRBD1. The V and J ends lost 7 bases and 1 base, in that order; junction bases with no gene match: 3. CDR1 and CDR2 from the germline V gene are SQVTM and ANQGSEA. This CDR3 comprises 13 residues. DNA of the CDR3: TGCAGCGCCTGGACAGGGGGTAACTATGGCTACACCTTC. Amino acids: CSAWTGGNYGYTF.

This clonotype came up once. A much larger clone lies one base from this, so it may be a read error. The chain is built from TRBV6-5 and TRBJ2-2; D perhaps matches TRBD2 (6 bases). This CDR3 has 15 amino acids. CDR1 and CDR2 (germline): MNHEY, SVGAGI. As DNA, the CDR3 is TGTGCCAGCCGGTTGGACATTTCGAACACCGGGGGGCTGTTTTTT. Its translation: CASRLDISNTGGLFF.

This chain links TRBV19 with TRBJ1-2; maybe TRBD1 (6 bases). Germline values: CDR1 LNHDA, CDR2 SQIVND (reference sequence). V lost 5 bases and J lost 8, with 15 bases in between. The CDR3 is 13 amino acids. The CDR3, as DNA: TGTGCCAGTAGTTCCCAGGGGTTGTCGGGCTACACCTTC. Its protein is CASSSQGLSGYTF.

The chain links TRBV19 to TRBJ2-5; D gene ambiguous. The ends were cut back, 4 bases at V and 5 bases at J, with 11 bases in the middle. The CDR3 runs to 13 residues. The germline V gene encodes CDR1 LNHDA and CDR2 SQIVND (reference sequence). CDR3 in amino acids: CASSTQMVETQYF. The CDR3 DNA sequence: TGTGCCAGTAGTACACAGATGGTTGAGACCCAGTACTTC.

This clonotype has more than one count but fewer than ten. The chain carries TRBV7-1 and TRBJ1-2; D is uncertain. TRBV7-1 qualifies as an ORF whose function is uncertain. The CDR3 is made up of 13 amino acids. Trimming cost V 3 bases and J 2 bases, with 7 bases left between them. This CDR3 reads CASSSDGNYGYTF. The CDR3 DNA reads as TGTGCCAGCAGCTCTGACGGGAACTATGGCTACACCTTC.

V and J are TRBV29-1 and TRBJ1-2; 8 nucleotides agree with TRBD1. This CDR3 contains 12 residues. Germline V gives CDR1 SQVTM, CDR2 ANQGSEA. Trimming removed 4 bases from V and 8 bases from J; junction bases left unmatched: 6. The CDR3 bases are TGCAGCGTTGTTTCCAGGGGGCTCGGCTACACCTTC. Translation gives CSVVSRGLGYTF.

This clonotype showed up many times. This chain connects TRBV19 to TRBJ1-1; 7 positions agree with TRBD1. The germline CDR1 and CDR2 sequences are LNHDA and SQIVND (reference sequence). CDR3 length: 13 residues. After removal of 4 bases from V and 5 bases from J, the junction contained 4 bases not matched to a gene. CDR3 residues: CASSTVTGTEAFF. CDR3 DNA: TGTGCCAGTAGTACCGTGACAGGGACTGAAGCTTTCTTT.

This clonotype was counted at least ten times. The chain has TRBV7-2 and TRBJ1-2, with a possible D match to TRBD1 (5 bases). V dropped 1 base and J dropped 6 bases, with 12 bases sitting between them. Germline CDR1 reads SGHTA; CDR2 reads FQGNSA. This CDR3 contains 14 residues. DNA for the CDR3: TGTGCCAGCAGCTTAGGTTGGGCAGGGAATGGCTACACCTTC. It is translated as CASSLGWAGNGYTF.

This chain links TRBV15 with TRBJ1-5; D perhaps matches TRBD1 (6 bases). CDR1 LNHNV and CDR2 YYDKDF come from the germline V gene (reference sequence). With 1 base removed from V and 11 bases from J, the gap between germline ends came to 15 bases. There are 14 residues in the CDR3. CDR3 protein: CATSRGTVQETQHF. DNA of the CDR3: TGTGCCACCAGCAGAGGGACAGTACAAGAGACCCAGCATTTT. The full variable domain, rest sourced from reference TRBV15 and TRBJ1-5, is DAMVIQNPRYQVTQFGKPVTLSCSQTLNHNVMYWYQQKSSQAPKLLFHYYDKDFNNEADTPDNFQSRRPNTSFCFLDIRSPGLGDTAMYLCATSRGTVQETQHFGDGTRLSIL.

This clonotype was picked up many times. V and J are TRBV11-2 and TRBJ1-4; TRBD1 matches at 8 bases. V shed 6 bases, J shed 3 bases, and the junction held 12 bases outside the gene matches. The CDR3 covers 17 residues. CDR1 is SGHAT, CDR2 FQNNGV, per germline. Here the CDR3 DNA reads TGTGCCAGCAGTTCGTCACTCAGGGGGCGGTCTAATGAAAAACTGTTTTTT. It is translated as CASSSSLRGRSNEKLFF.

The chain recombines TRBV2 with TRBJ2-2; TRBD2 agrees at 10 bases. V shed 8 bases, J shed 2 bases, and the junction held 2 bases outside the gene matches. This CDR3 has 14 residues. Germline V gives CDR1 SNHLY, CDR2 FYNNEI. CDR3 loop: CASQREGNTGELFF. As DNA, the CDR3 is TGTGCCAGCCAGCGGGAGGGCAACACCGGGGAGCTGTTTTTT. The full variable domain, in which reference TRBV2 and TRBJ2-2 provide the parts outside the CDR3, is EPEVTQTPSHQVTQMGQEVILRCVPISNHLYFYWYRQILGQKVEFLVSFYNNEISEKSEIFDDQFSVERPDGSNFTLKIRSTKLEDSAMYFCASQREGNTGELFFGEGSRLTVL.

The chain uses TRBV12-3 or TRBV12-4 and TRBJ1-1, with TRBD1 as a possible D gene (5 bases). V shed 6 bases and J shed 0 bases, with 11 bases lying between them. The CDR3 has 14 amino acids. CDR3 DNA sequence: TGTGCCAGCAGCCTCAGGGTAATGAACACTGAAGCTTTCTTT. Protein product: CASSLRVMNTEAFF.

This clonotype appeared a few times. This may arise from a read error, as a much more abundant clone is one base away. J is TRBJ1-2 and V is TRBV19; the match to TRBD1 covers 8 bases. The CDR3 length is 13 residues. CDR1 LNHDA and CDR2 SQIVND come from the germline V gene (reference sequence). Trimming took 5 bases from V and 7 from J; bases not matched to a gene: 6. The CDR3 is CASSSQGAGGYTF. For the CDR3, the DNA is TGTGCCAGTAGTTCTCAGGGGGCCGGTGGCTACACCTTC.

This chain joins TRBV2 and TRBJ1-2; TRBD1 might be the D (6 bases). There are 13 residues in the CDR3. Trimming stripped 8 bases from V and 4 bases from J, with 14 bases between. Germline CDR1 SNHLY, CDR2 FYNNEI. CDR3 nucleotide sequence: TGTGCCAGCGAGGAGGGGGAGAGCTATGGCTACACCTTC. It encodes CASEEGESYGYTF.

Points on this clonotype: It may be a read error: a sequence one base away is much more abundant. This chain connects TRBV5-1 to TRBJ2-7, with D perhaps assigned TRBD1 or TRBD2 (5 bases each). Germline V CDR1 and CDR2: SGHRS, YFSETQ. The CDR3 runs 13 residues. V gave up 2 bases and J gave up 2 bases, with 8 bases separating them. The CDR3 reads CASSFQGAYEQYF. In DNA form, the CDR3 reads TGCGCCAGCAGCTTTCAGGGAGCCTACGAGCAGTACTTC.

At least ten counts were recorded for this clonotype. The genes are TRBV20-1 and TRBJ1-1; possibly TRBD1 for D (5 bases). The CDR3 loop spans 14 amino acids. V was cut by 6 bases and J by 7 bases, with 21 bases left in between. Per germline, CDR1 DFQATT and CDR2 SNEGSKA (reference sequence). CDR3 DNA: TGCAGTGCCATTAGGAGGGACGGCGGGCGTGAAGCTTTCTTT. It yields the protein CSAIRRDGGREAFF.

The genes are TRBV7-2 and TRBJ2-5; 8 positions match TRBD2. The V gene end was trimmed by 6 bases and the J gene end by 5 bases; junction bases not matched to a gene: 8. The CDR3 sequence is 14 residues long. CDR1 and CDR2 from the germline V gene are SGHTA and FQGNSA. The CDR3 DNA reads TGTGCCAGCAGTGGGCGGGGGGCCCAGGAGACCCAGTACTTC. Translating it yields CASSGRGAQETQYF. The full variable domain, rest sourced from reference TRBV7-2 and TRBJ2-5, is GAGVSQSPSNKVTEKGKDVELRCDPISGHTALYWYRQSLGQGLEFLIYFQGNSAPDKSGLPSDRFSAERTGGSVSTLTIQRTQQEDSAVYLCASSGRGAQETQYFGPGTRLLVL.